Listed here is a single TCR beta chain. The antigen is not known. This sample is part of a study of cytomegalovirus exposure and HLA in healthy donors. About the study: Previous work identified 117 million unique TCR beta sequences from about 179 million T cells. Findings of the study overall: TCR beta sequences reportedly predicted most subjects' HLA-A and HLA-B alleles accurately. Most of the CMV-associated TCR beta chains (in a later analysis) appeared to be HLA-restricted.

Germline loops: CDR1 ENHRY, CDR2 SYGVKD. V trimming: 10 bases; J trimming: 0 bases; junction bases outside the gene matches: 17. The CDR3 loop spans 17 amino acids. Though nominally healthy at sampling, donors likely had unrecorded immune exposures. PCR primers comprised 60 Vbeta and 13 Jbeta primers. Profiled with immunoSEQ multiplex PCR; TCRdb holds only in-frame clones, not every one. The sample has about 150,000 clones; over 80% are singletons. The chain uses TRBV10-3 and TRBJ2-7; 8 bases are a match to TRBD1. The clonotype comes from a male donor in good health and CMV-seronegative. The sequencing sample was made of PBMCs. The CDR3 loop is CASRVSWPGQGSYEQYF. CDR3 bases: TGTGCCAGCAGGGTCAGTTGGCCTGGACAGGGCTCCTACGAGCAGTACTTC.